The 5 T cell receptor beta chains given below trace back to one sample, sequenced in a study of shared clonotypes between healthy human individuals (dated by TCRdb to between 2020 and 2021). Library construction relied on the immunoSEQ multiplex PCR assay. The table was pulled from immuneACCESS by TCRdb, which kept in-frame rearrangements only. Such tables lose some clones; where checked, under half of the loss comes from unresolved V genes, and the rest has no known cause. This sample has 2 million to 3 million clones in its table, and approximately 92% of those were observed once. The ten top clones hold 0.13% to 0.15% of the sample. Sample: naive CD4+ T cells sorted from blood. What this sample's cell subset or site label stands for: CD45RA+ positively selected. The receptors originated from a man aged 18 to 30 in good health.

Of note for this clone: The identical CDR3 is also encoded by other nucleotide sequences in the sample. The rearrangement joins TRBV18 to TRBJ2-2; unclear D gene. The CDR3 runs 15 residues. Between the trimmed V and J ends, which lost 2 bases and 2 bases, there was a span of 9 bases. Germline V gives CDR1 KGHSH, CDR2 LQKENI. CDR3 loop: CASSPSNLNTGELFF. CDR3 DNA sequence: TGTGCCAGCTCACCATCGAACCTTAACACCGGGGAGCTGTTTTTT.

The CDR3 loop reads CASSPFPGQAAQETQYF. The DNA for the CDR3 is TGTGCCAGCTCACCATTCCCAGGGCAGGCCGCACAAGAGACCCAGTACTTC. The rearrangement links TRBV18 to TRBJ2-5, with D perhaps TRBD1 (5 bases). From germline, CDR1 is KGHSH and CDR2 LQKENI. The CDR3 length is 17 residues. V was shortened by 2 bases and J by 2 bases, with 18 bases between the two germline ends.

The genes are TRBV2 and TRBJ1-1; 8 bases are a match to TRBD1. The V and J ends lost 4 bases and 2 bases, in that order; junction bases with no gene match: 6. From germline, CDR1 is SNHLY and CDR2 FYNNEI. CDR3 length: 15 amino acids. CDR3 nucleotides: TGTGCCAGCAGTGCTAACAGGGGGGGTAACACTGAAGCTTTCTTT. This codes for CASSANRGGNTEAFF.

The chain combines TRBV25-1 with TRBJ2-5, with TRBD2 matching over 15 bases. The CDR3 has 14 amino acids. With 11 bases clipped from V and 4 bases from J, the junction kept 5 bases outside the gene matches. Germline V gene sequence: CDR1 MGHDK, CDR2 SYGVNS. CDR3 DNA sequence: TGTGCCTCCGGGACTAGCGGGGGGCCAGAGACCCAGTACTTC. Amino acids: CASGTSGGPETQYF.

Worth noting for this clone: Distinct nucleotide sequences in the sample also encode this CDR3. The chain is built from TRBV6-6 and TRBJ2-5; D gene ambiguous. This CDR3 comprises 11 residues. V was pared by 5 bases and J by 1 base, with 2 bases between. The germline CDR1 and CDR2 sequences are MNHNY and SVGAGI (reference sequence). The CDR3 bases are TGTGCCAGCAGTACCCAAGAGACCCAGTACTTC. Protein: CASSTQETQYF.